A single sample is the source of the 19 T cell receptor beta chains below, sequenced in a study of T cell clonality in common variable immunodeficiency. Data came from immunoSEQ multiplex PCR; TCRdb stores just in-frame clones and leaves some out. The table lists about 34,000 clones, with no singletons. Antigens of these TCRs are unknown. Study-wide findings and caveats: In common variable immunodeficiency, TCR beta chains reportedly carried fewer deletions and N-nucleotide insertions.

The sequenced sample was peripheral blood mononuclear cells. Every receptor here comes from a human donor with common variable immunodeficiency.

This clone was detected ten times or more. The read halts 3 residues ahead of the CDR3 end, with the missing end drawn from the germline J gene. The rearrangement uses TRBV7-2 and TRBJ2-3; D unresolved. Trimming cost V 5 bases and J 0 bases, with 9 bases left between them. The CDR3 contains 14 residues. Germline V CDR1 and CDR2: SGHTA, FQGNSA. This CDR3 reads CASSRSVSTDTQYF. CDR3 DNA, as far as it was read: TGTGCCAGCAGCCGAAGCGTTAGCACAGATACG.

This clone was detected ten times or more. The read gets to within 3 residues of the CDR3 end, and the germline J gene fills in the rest. This chain uses TRBV7-9 with TRBJ1-2; the match to TRBD1 covers 9 bases. Germline values: CDR1 SEHNR, CDR2 FQNEAQ (reference sequence). The CDR3 loop spans 15 amino acids. V trimming: 6 bases; J trimming: 5 bases; junction bases outside the gene matches: 10. The CDR3 spells CASSRHGGTGYGYTF. Incomplete CDR3 DNA: TGTGCCAGCAGTCGCCATGGGGGGACAGGGTATGGC.

Notes on this clone: The CDR3 extends 3 residues past the end of the read, so its final part is completed from the germline J gene. The V and J genes are TRBV19 and TRBJ1-5, with 10 bases lining up with TRBD1. Looked up from germline, CDR1 is LNHDA and CDR2 is SQIVND (reference sequence). The CDR3 is made up of 15 amino acids. Trimming cost V 4 bases and J 9 bases; bases outside gene matches: 9. The sequenced part of the CDR3 DNA is TGTGCCAGTAGTAGCCGACAGGGGGCGAGGTGGCCC. It is translated as CASSSRQGARWP. The full CDR3 protein is CASSSRQGARWPQHF.

This clone was seen a handful of times. The read ends 3 residues shy of where the CDR3 ends; the end is completed using the germline J gene. The chain employs TRBV30 and TRBJ2-1; 10 nucleotides align to TRBD2. CDR1 and CDR2 from the germline V gene are GTSNPN and SVGIG (reference sequence). Trimming took 2 bases from V and 4 from J; bases not matched to a gene: 8. The CDR3 spans 16 residues. CDR3 region: CAWSPFGLAVYNEQFF. CDR3 DNA (partial): TGTGCCTGGAGTCCGTTCGGACTAGCGGTTTACAATGAG.

This clone was seen many times. The read ends 3 residues early relative to the CDR3; the germline J gene fills the gap. The chain combines TRBV5-1 with TRBJ1-1, with a weak D call TRBD1 (5 bases). In germline, CDR1 is SGHRS, CDR2 YFSETQ. The V end was cut by 3 bases, the J end by 5 bases, with 14 bases between. This CDR3 spans 14 amino acids. Partial CDR3 DNA: TGCGCCAGCAGCTGGGAGGGGCGAAGAACTGAA. It is translated as CASSWEGRRTE. The entire CDR3 reads CASSWEGRRTEAFF.

In this sample, this clone turned up a few times. Here the CDR3 reads CSARDLDRGKNTEAFF. Incomplete CDR3 DNA: TGCAGTGCTAGAGATCTTGACAGGGGGAAGAACACTGAA. V gene TRBV20-1 combines with J gene TRBJ1-1, with 9 bases fitting TRBD1. From the germline J gene comes the end of the CDR3, since the read stops 3 residues before it. CDR1 DFQATT and CDR2 SNEGSKA come from the germline V gene (reference sequence). With V trimmed by 0 bases and J by 1 base, 6 bases remained unmatched. The CDR3 has 16 amino acids.

This clone was recorded at least ten times. The CDR3 extends 3 residues past the end of the read, so its final part is completed from the germline J gene. The V gene is TRBV5-1, the J gene TRBJ1-2; D may be TRBD1 (5 bases). The V end was cut by 4 bases, the J end by 6 bases, with 10 bases between. The germline V gene encodes CDR1 SGHRS and CDR2 YFSETQ. The CDR3 runs 12 residues. CDR3 amino acids: CASSPGGNGYTF. The sequenced CDR3 bases are TGCGCCAGCAGCCCCGGGGGTAATGGC.

This clone has a count of ten or more. The CDR3 goes on 3 residues after the read ends, and that part is filled in from the germline J gene. The rearrangement links TRBV3-1 (or the pseudogene TRBV3-2) to TRBJ2-1; TRBD2 aligns across 13 bases. The CDR3 totals 16 residues. CDR1 and CDR2 from the germline V gene are LGHDT and YNNKEL (reference sequence). Trimming at V came to 3 bases and at J to 9 bases, leaving 8 bases not matched to a gene. The CDR3 spells CASSQYGLAGVGEQFF. The DNA read from the CDR3 is TGTGCCAGCAGCCAGTACGGACTAGCGGGAGTCGGTGAG.

As for this clone: The sequence runs out 3 residues before the end of the CDR3; the remainder is reconstructed from the germline J gene. The chain recombines TRBV7-6 with TRBJ2-1, with D perhaps matching TRBD1 (6 bases). The CDR3 loop spans 17 amino acids. The germline V and J ends were trimmed by 3 bases and 0 bases, with 15 bases remaining between them. The V gene's germline CDR1 is SGHVS and CDR2 FNYEAQ. The sequenced part of the CDR3 DNA is TGTGCCAGCAGCTTTCCCATACAGGGTAGCTCCTACAATGAG. Protein product: CASSFPIQGSSYNE. The complete CDR3 reads CASSFPIQGSSYNEQFF. The full variable domain, its missing parts supplied by reference TRBV7-6 and TRBJ2-1, is GAGVSQSPRYKVTKRGQDVALRCDPISGHVSLYWYRQALGQGPEFLTYFNYEAQQDKSGLPNDRFSAERPEGSISTLTIQRTEQRDSAMYRCASSFPIQGSSYNEQFFGPGTRLTVL.

This clone was counted at least ten times. The sequenced fragment ends 3 residues before the CDR3 boundary, so the rest is inferred from the germline J gene. The chain employs TRBV7-2 and TRBJ2-3; D uncertain. V was trimmed by 1 base and J by 4 bases, leaving 6 bases between them. Germline loops: CDR1 SGHTA, CDR2 FQGNSA. The CDR3 extends over 13 amino acids. The sequenced CDR3 bases are TGTGCCAGCAGCTTAGTCGGTGCAGATACG. This gives the protein CASSLVGADT. The whole CDR3 protein reads CASSLVGADTQYF. Supplemented by reference TRBV7-2 and TRBJ2-3, the full variable domain reads GAGVSQSPSNKVTEKGKDVELRCDPISGHTALYWYRQSLGQGLEFLIYFQGNSAPDKSGLPSDRFSAERTGGSVSTLTIQRTQQEDSAVYLCASSLVGADTQYFGPGTRLTVL.

This clone was seen ten or more times. Read data end 3 residues before the CDR3 end; the end is taken from the germline J gene. This chain links TRBV7-9 with TRBJ1-1, with a weak D call TRBD1 (5 bases). Germline V gives CDR1 SEHNR, CDR2 FQNEAQ (reference sequence). The V end was cut by 5 bases, the J end by 2 bases, with 15 bases between. The CDR3 runs to 15 residues. CDR3 DNA, as far as it was read: TGTGCCAGCAGCACCCACAGGAACAGCAACACTGAA. It translates to CASSTHRNSNTE. The entire CDR3 protein is CASSTHRNSNTEAFF.

This clone was counted between two and nine times. The read ends 3 residues before the CDR3 terminus; that terminus is restored from the germline J gene. The genes are TRBV13 and TRBJ2-7; D is uncertain. Germline V gene sequence: CDR1 PRHDT, CDR2 FYEKMQ (reference sequence). V was cut by 1 base and J by 0 bases, with 13 bases left in between. This CDR3 region has 16 residues. CDR3 region: CASSLAQDFFSYEQYF. CDR3 DNA (partial): TGTGCCAGCAGCTTAGCCCAAGACTTTTTCTCCTACGAG.

This clone has a count of ten or more. The sequence runs out 3 residues before the end of the CDR3; the remainder is reconstructed from the germline J gene. V usage is TRBV18 and J usage is TRBJ2-3; a weak D match, TRBD1 (6 bases). This CDR3 has 16 amino acids. With 6 bases removed from V and 0 bases from J, the gap between germline ends came to 16 bases. Germline CDR1 reads KGHSH; CDR2 reads LQKENI. Incomplete CDR3 DNA: TGTGCCAGCTCGCCAGCCGGGACACCGAGCACAGATACG. Translating it yields CASSPAGTPSTDT. The whole CDR3 region reads CASSPAGTPSTDTQYF.

With respect to this clone: Coverage ceases 3 residues before the CDR3 finishes, and the germline J gene fills in the end. This rearrangement joins TRBV2 to TRBJ2-5, with TRBD1 matching 10 bases. Germline V gives CDR1 SNHLY, CDR2 FYNNEI. V dropped 6 bases and J dropped 5; count of bases not matched to a gene: 15. This CDR3 comprises 17 residues. The sequenced part of the CDR3 DNA is TGTGCCAGCAGGAGAGTCCCAGGGACAGGGGTTGTGGAGACC. Protein product: CASRRVPGTGVVET. The full-length CDR3 reads as CASRRVPGTGVVETQYF.

Remarks on this clone: The observed sequence ends 3 residues before the CDR3 terminus, with the missing tail filled in from the germline J gene. The chain links TRBV29-1 to TRBJ2-1; no clear D. Trimming stripped 4 bases from V and 7 bases from J, with 5 bases between. This CDR3 contains 10 residues. Germline V lookup: CDR1 SQVTM, CDR2 ANQGSEA. The covered CDR3 bases are TGCAGCGTTGGTCTGAATGAG. Translated: CSVGLNE. The complete CDR3 sequence is CSVGLNEQFF.

This clone came up many times. The CDR3 is cut off 3 residues early in the read; its end comes from the germline J gene. The chain has TRBV5-6 and TRBJ2-3; no clear D gene. Germline CDR1 and CDR2: SGHDT and YYEEEE. The CDR3 sequence is 15 residues long. Trimming stripped 4 bases from V and 3 bases from J, with 15 bases between. Partial CDR3 DNA: TGTGCCAGCAGCCTAACCTATTTCGGGACAGATACG. Translated: CASSLTYFGTDT. The CDR3 in its entirety is CASSLTYFGTDTQYF. Supplemented by reference TRBV5-6 and TRBJ2-3, the full variable domain reads DAGVTQSPTHLIKTRGQQVTLRCSPKSGHDTVSWYQQALGQGPQFIFQYYEEEERQRGNFPDRFSGHQFPNYSSELNVNALLLGDSALYLCASSLTYFGTDTQYFGPGTRLTVL.

Worth noting for this clone: Read data end 3 residues before the CDR3 end; the end is taken from the germline J gene. V is TRBV30 and J is TRBJ2-1; possibly TRBD2 for D (5 bases). The CDR3 spans 14 residues. Per germline, CDR1 GTSNPN and CDR2 SVGIG (reference sequence). Trimming took off 1 base at V and 7 bases at J, with 14 bases between the two ends. CDR3 region: CAWSAQLVGNEQFF. The sequenced CDR3 bases are TGTGCCTGGAGTGCCCAACTAGTAGGAAATGAG.

This clone was seen only a few times. The junction shows a germline mismatch at one end, possibly a read error. The CDR3 end is not reached by the read, which stops 3 residues before it; the germline J gene fills it in. The gene calls are TRBV7-9 and TRBJ1-6, with D possibly matching TRBD1 (5 bases). CDR1 SEHNR and CDR2 FQNEAQ come from the germline V gene (reference sequence). The CDR3 is made up of 12 amino acids. The CDR3 DNA, read in part, is TGTTCCAGCAGTTCAGGGTTCTCACCC. The encoded protein is CSSSSGFSP. The full CDR3 sequence reads CSSSSGFSPLHF.

Many counts were recorded for this clone. The read comes to an end 3 residues before the CDR3 does, leaving the germline J gene to fill in the end. The chain recombines TRBV18 with TRBJ2-3; 11 positions agree with TRBD2. CDR1 and CDR2 from the germline V gene are KGHSH and LQKENI. The ends lost 6 bases at V and 0 bases at J; junction bases unmatched: 11. This CDR3 has 18 amino acids. CDR3 DNA (partial): TGTGCCAGCTCCCCTCCCGGGACTAGCGGTGTTAGCACAGATACG. Its translation is CASSPPGTSGVSTDT. In full, the CDR3 reads CASSPPGTSGVSTDTQYF.